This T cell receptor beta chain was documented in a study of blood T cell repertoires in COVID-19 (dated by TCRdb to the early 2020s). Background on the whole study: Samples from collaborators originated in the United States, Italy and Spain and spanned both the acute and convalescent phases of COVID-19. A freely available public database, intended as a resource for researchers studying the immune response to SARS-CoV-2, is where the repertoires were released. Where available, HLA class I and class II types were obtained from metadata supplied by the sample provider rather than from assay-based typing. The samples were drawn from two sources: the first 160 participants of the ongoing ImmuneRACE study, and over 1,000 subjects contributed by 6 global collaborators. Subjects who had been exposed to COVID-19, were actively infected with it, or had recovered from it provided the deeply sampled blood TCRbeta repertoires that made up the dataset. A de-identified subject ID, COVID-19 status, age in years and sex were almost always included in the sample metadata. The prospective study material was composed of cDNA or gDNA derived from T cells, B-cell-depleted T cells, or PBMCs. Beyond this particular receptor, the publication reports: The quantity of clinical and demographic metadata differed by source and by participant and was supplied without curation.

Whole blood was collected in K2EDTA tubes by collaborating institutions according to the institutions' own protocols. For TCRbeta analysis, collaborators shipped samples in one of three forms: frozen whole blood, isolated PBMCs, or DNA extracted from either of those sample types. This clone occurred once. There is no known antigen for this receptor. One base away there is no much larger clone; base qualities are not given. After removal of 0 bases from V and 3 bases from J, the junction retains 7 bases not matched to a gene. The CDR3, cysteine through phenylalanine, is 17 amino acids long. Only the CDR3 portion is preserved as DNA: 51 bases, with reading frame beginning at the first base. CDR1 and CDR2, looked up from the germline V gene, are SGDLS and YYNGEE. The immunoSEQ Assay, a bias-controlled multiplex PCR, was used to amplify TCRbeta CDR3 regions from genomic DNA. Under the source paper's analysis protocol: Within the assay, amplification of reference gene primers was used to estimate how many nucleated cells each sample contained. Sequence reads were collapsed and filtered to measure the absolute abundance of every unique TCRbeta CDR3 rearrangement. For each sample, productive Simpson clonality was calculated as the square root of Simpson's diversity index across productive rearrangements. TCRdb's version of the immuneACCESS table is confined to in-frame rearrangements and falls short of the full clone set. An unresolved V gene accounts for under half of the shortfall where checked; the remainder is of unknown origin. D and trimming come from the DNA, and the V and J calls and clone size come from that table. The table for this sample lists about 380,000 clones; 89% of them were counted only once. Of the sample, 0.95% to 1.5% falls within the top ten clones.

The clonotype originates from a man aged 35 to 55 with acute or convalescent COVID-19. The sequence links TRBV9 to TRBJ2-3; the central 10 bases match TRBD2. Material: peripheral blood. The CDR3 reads CASSVARAGGPTDTQYF. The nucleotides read TGTGCCAGCAGCGTAGCACGAGCGGGAGGGCCGACAGATACGCAGTATTTT.